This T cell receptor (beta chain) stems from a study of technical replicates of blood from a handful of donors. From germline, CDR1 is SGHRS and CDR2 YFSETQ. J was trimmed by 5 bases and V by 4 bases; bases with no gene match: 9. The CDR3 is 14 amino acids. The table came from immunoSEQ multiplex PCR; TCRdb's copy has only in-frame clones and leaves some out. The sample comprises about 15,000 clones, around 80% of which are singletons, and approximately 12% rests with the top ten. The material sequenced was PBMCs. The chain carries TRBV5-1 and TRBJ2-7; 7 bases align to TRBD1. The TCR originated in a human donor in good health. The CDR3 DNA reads TGCGCCAGCAGCCCTGGACAGGCCACCCACGAGCAGTACTTC. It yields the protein CASSPGQATHEQYF.